The 28 T cell receptor beta chains below were found in one sample sequenced in a study of beta chain features in type 1 diabetes. cDNA synthesis used the whole RNA isolate, giving expressed TCRB sequences. Assay used: immunoSEQ multiplex PCR; TCRdb lists only in-frame clones, some missing. The sample lists around 400,000 clones, about 14% occurring once. The sequencing input was naive CD4+ T cells from blood. The source is a young woman in good health.

The chain links TRBV4-1 to TRBJ1-5; 8 bases fit TRBD1. Germline CDR1 MGHRA, CDR2 YSYEKL. This CDR3 contains 18 residues. The trim removed 4 bases at V and 0 bases at J, leaving 11 bases unmatched. The CDR3 nucleotides are TGCGCCAGCAGCCGCATAACAGGGGGGGGATATAGCAATCAGCCCCAGCATTTT. It specifies CASSRITGGGYSNQPQHF.

This clone was recorded a few times. The CDR3 sequence is CASSLGQGGEKLFF. Here the CDR3 DNA reads TGTGCCAGCAGCTTGGGACAGGGGGGAGAAAAACTGTTTTTT. The rearrangement joins TRBV5-8 to TRBJ1-4; TRBD1 matches at 9 bases. The CDR3 loop spans 14 amino acids. Germline lookup yields CDR1 SGHTS and CDR2 YDEGEE. The V gene end was trimmed by 0 bases and the J gene end by 8 bases; junction bases not matched to a gene: 2. Together with reference TRBV5-8 and TRBJ1-4, the CDR3 gives the full variable domain: EAGVTQSPTHLIKTRGQQATLRCSPISGHTSVYWYQQALGLGLQFLLWYDEGEERNRGNFPPRFSGRQFPNYSSELNVNALELEDSALYLCASSLGQGGEKLFFGSGTQLSVL.

The V and J genes are TRBV2 and TRBJ1-2, with D unclear. Per the germline V gene, CDR1 is SNHLY and CDR2 is FYNNEI. The V end lost 2 bases, the J end lost 7 bases, and 5 bases lay between the germline ends. The length of the CDR3 is 11 residues. CDR3 nucleotide sequence: TGTGCCAGCAGTGAATTCTTTGGCTACACCTTC. Protein sequence: CASSEFFGYTF. Filled out from reference TRBV2 and TRBJ1-2, the complete variable domain reads EPEVTQTPSHQVTQMGQEVILRCVPISNHLYFYWYRQILGQKVEFLVSFYNNEISEKSEIFDDQFSVERPDGSNFTLKIRSTKLEDSAMYFCASSEFFGYTFGSGTRLTVV.

V usage is TRBV5-1 and J usage is TRBJ1-5; perhaps TRBD1 as D (6 bases). This CDR3 has 15 amino acids. In germline, CDR1 is SGHRS, CDR2 YFSETQ. Trimming cost V 4 bases and J 4 bases, with 15 bases left between them. The CDR3 DNA follows: TGCGCCAGCAGCACGCAAACACAGGGAAATCAGCCCCAGCATTTT. This sequence encodes CASSTQTQGNQPQHF.

This chain connects TRBV5-4 to TRBJ2-3; the match to TRBD1 covers 10 bases. V lost 3 bases, J lost 9 bases, and 13 bases stayed unmatched. This CDR3 comprises 16 residues. The germline gives CDR1 SGHNT, CDR2 YYREEE (reference sequence). CDR3 residues: CASSSPGLAGQGTQYF. For the CDR3, the DNA is TGTGCCAGCAGCTCCCCGGGGTTAGCGGGACAGGGGACGCAGTATTTT.

V and J are TRBV15 and TRBJ1-2, with a possible D match to TRBD1 (5 bases). The V end lost 0 bases, the J end lost 6 bases, and 14 bases lay between the germline ends. The CDR3 totals 15 residues. CDR1 is LNHNV, CDR2 YYDKDF, per germline (reference sequence). The CDR3 protein is CATSRDRLAGNGYTF. The DNA for the CDR3 is TGTGCCACCAGCAGAGATCGTCTGGCAGGGAATGGCTACACCTTC.

The chain joins TRBV30 to TRBJ1-2; 7 bases match TRBD1. Per the germline V gene, CDR1 is GTSNPN and CDR2 is SVGIG (reference sequence). The CDR3 totals 12 residues. The CDR3 loop reads CAEDRRNYGYTF. CDR3 nucleotides: TGTGCAGAGGACAGGCGAAACTATGGCTACACCTTC.

There are a few counts of this clone. The chain employs TRBV6-5 and TRBJ1-3, with D possibly TRBD1 on 6 matching bases. CDR3 length equals 15 residues. Germline CDR1 is MNHEY and CDR2 is SVGAGI. Trimming left V 6 bases short and J 0 bases short, with 12 bases between. CDR3 bases: TGTGCCAGCAGGCGACAGGAAAGCTCTGGAAACACCATATATTTT. Protein: CASRRQESSGNTIYF.

In its sample, this clone was seen once. This sequence joins TRBV7-9 and TRBJ1-1; unclear D gene. Germline CDR1 reads SEHNR; CDR2 reads FQNEAQ (reference sequence). V lost 3 bases and J 11 bases, leaving 13 bases between the germline ends. The CDR3 totals 12 residues. CDR3 in DNA: TGTGCCAGCAGCTTTTCGTCCGGGGAGGCTTTCTTT. The encoded protein is CASSFSSGEAFF.

This clone came up a few times. The junction differs from germline at one of its ends, possibly a read error. The CDR3 nucleotides are TGTGCCTGGAGTGTCGGCGATTACGGGGTCCCAGCTTTT. This gives the protein CAWSVGDYGVPAF. V usage is TRBV30 and J usage is TRBJ1-5; D gene uncertain. There are 13 residues in the CDR3. CDR1 and CDR2 from the germline V gene are GTSNPN and SVGIG (reference sequence).

The chain has TRBV30 and TRBJ1-2, with 9 positions matching TRBD1. Germline V lookup: CDR1 GTSNPN, CDR2 SVGIG (reference sequence). With 2 bases clipped from V and 7 bases from J, the junction kept 11 bases outside the gene matches. The CDR3 spans 15 residues. Here the CDR3 reads CAWSPLQGAFGGYTF. The CDR3 DNA follows: TGTGCCTGGAGTCCCCTACAGGGGGCTTTTGGTGGCTACACCTTC.

This clone occurred a few times. This chain joins TRBV28 and TRBJ2-3; 8 bases map to TRBD2. V lost 6 bases to trimming and J lost 5 bases; unmatched junction nucleotides: 13. CDR1 MDHEN and CDR2 SYDVKM come from the germline V gene. The length of the CDR3 is 16 residues. CDR3 sequence (DNA): TGTGCCAGCAGGCGGCAAGGGACTAGAGCTGTAGATACGCAGTATTTT. This codes for CASRRQGTRAVDTQYF.

This clone has a handful of counts. Different DNA sequences within this sample yield the same CDR3. This chain connects TRBV30 to TRBJ1-5, with D possibly matching TRBD1 (5 bases). Germline-derived CDR1 and CDR2 are GTSNPN and SVGIG (reference sequence). The CDR3 has 13 amino acids. With 0 bases removed from V and 5 bases from J, the gap between germline ends came to 8 bases. CDR3 residues: CAWSVQGDQPQHF. The CDR3 nucleotides are TGTGCCTGGAGTGTACAAGGGGATCAGCCCCAGCATTTT. Filled out from reference TRBV30 and TRBJ1-5, the complete variable domain reads SQTIHQWPATLVQPVGSPLSLECTVEGTSNPNLYWYRQAAGRGLQLLFYSVGIGQISSEVPQNLSASRPQDRQFILSSKKLLLSDSGFYLCAWSVQGDQPQHFGDGTRLSIL.

The V call is TRBV18, the J call TRBJ2-1; 7 bases agree with TRBD1. The CDR3 runs to 12 residues. V shed 5 bases, J shed 9 bases, and the junction held 4 bases outside the gene matches. Germline assignment: CDR1 KGHSH and CDR2 LQKENI. CDR3 amino acids: CASSSTGIEQFF. The CDR3 bases are TGTGCCAGCTCATCGACAGGGATTGAGCAGTTCTTC.

This clone has just a few counts. CDR3 sequence (DNA): TGCAGCGTTGGCCTAGCGGCCAACAATGAGCAGTTCTTC. The encoded protein is CSVGLAANNEQFF. The chain combines TRBV29-1 with TRBJ2-1; 7 nucleotides agree with TRBD2. The CDR3 sequence is 13 residues long. V trimming: 4 bases; J trimming: 5 bases; junction bases outside the gene matches: 5. Per the germline V gene, CDR1 is SQVTM and CDR2 is ANQGSEA.

The chain recombines TRBV30 with TRBJ2-7; perhaps TRBD1 as D (5 bases). CDR1 GTSNPN and CDR2 SVGIG come from the germline V gene (reference sequence). Trimming removed 2 bases from V and 7 bases from J, with 12 bases in between. The length of the CDR3 is 12 residues. In nucleotides, the CDR3 is TGTGCCTGGAGTCGGTCTGGGGCTGAGCAGTACTTC. This codes for CAWSRSGAEQYF.

This chain links TRBV29-1 with TRBJ2-2; D may be TRBD2 (7 bases). Trimming took off 7 bases at V and 9 bases at J, with 24 bases between the two ends. The germline CDR1 and CDR2 sequences are SQVTM and ANQGSEA. CDR3 length equals 15 residues. DNA of the CDR3: TGCAGCGCAAGGGGGGGCAACAATAGAACCTGGGAGCTGTTTTTT. The encoded protein is CSARGGNNRTWELFF.

The sample holds a few counts of this clone. The genes are TRBV9 and TRBJ2-1; 10 nucleotides agree with TRBD2. From germline, CDR1 is SGDLS and CDR2 YYNGEE. CDR3 length equals 17 residues. Unmatched junction bases numbered 11, after V lost 4 bases and J lost 4 bases. The CDR3 DNA sequence: TGTGCCAGCAGCCGTAGCCCCGGGACTAGCGTTTACAATGAGCAGTTCTTC. As protein: CASSRSPGTSVYNEQFF.

Points on this clone: The sample carries other DNA sequences with the same CDR3. The chain carries TRBV29-1 and TRBJ2-2; D not resolved. CDR1 and CDR2 (germline): SQVTM, ANQGSEA. V was clipped by 7 bases and J by 1 base, with 7 bases between them. This CDR3 has 12 amino acids. The CDR3 loop reads CSGLRNTGELFF. CDR3 in DNA: TGCAGCGGGCTCCGGAACACCGGGGAGCTGTTTTTT.

J is TRBJ1-1 and V is TRBV18; D not certain. The CDR3 consists of 13 residues. Trimming stripped 2 bases from V and 1 base from J, with 5 bases between. Germline lookup yields CDR1 KGHSH and CDR2 LQKENI. The CDR3 sequence is CASSPSENTEAFF. DNA for the CDR3: TGTGCCAGCTCACCAAGCGAGAACACTGAAGCTTTCTTT. Together with reference TRBV18 and TRBJ1-1, the CDR3 gives the full variable domain: NAGVMQNPRHLVRRRGQEARLRCSPMKGHSHVYWYRQLPEEGLKFMVYLQKENIIDESGMPKERFSAEFPKEGPSILRIQQVVRGDSAAYFCASSPSENTEAFFGQGTRLTVV.

The V gene is TRBV11-3, the J gene TRBJ2-5, with 7 bases fitting TRBD1. Trimming at V came to 4 bases and at J to 3 bases, leaving 5 bases not matched to a gene. Germline CDR1 reads SGHNT; CDR2 reads YENEEA. The CDR3 is 14 residues long. This CDR3 is CASSWTGREETQYF. CDR3 nucleotides: TGTGCCAGCAGCTGGACAGGCAGGGAAGAGACCCAGTACTTC.

The V gene is TRBV6-5, the J gene TRBJ2-7, with D perhaps TRBD2 (5 bases). CDR1 is MNHEY, CDR2 SVGAGI, per germline. Deletions cut 11 bases from V and 2 bases from J, with 16 bases between. CDR3 length: 13 residues. This CDR3 reads CACRRTGTYEQYF. DNA of the CDR3: TGTGCCTGTCGTAGGACTGGAACCTACGAGCAGTACTTC.

This clone turned up a few times. The rearrangement joins TRBV2 to TRBJ2-1, with a tentative D call TRBD1 (5 bases). Trimming took 6 bases from V and 6 from J, leaving 12 bases between them. CDR3 length equals 13 residues. Germline V gene sequence: CDR1 SNHLY, CDR2 FYNNEI. CDR3 protein: CASRETARNEQFF. In nucleotides, the CDR3 is TGTGCCAGCAGGGAGACAGCCCGCAATGAGCAGTTCTTC.

The V gene is TRBV4-3, the J gene TRBJ2-2; 15 bases map to TRBD2. Germline loops: CDR1 LGHNA, CDR2 YSLEER. The CDR3 contains 19 residues. V was clipped by 3 bases and J by 5 bases; unmatched bases: 10. CDR3 in DNA: TGCGCCAGCAGCCATTCATGGGGACTAGCGGGAGGAGGGACCGGGGAGCTGTTTTTT. It encodes CASSHSWGLAGGGTGELFF.

V gene TRBV5-1 combines with J gene TRBJ2-7; 13 bases agree with TRBD2. This CDR3 comprises 17 residues. Germline V gives CDR1 SGHRS, CDR2 YFSETQ. With V trimmed by 0 bases and J by 6 bases, 9 bases remained unmatched. The CDR3 DNA reads TGCGCCAGCAGCTTGGTGGGACTAGCGGGGATCCCCTCCGAGCAGTACTTC. Translated: CASSLVGLAGIPSEQYF.

The chain recombines TRBV5-1 with TRBJ2-5, with a possible D match to TRBD1 (6 bases). From germline, CDR1 is SGHRS and CDR2 YFSETQ. Trimming removed 0 bases from V and 5 bases from J, with 14 bases in between. The CDR3 is made up of 15 amino acids. CDR3 in amino acids: CASSLEGDLRETQYF. CDR3 nucleotides: TGCGCCAGCAGCTTGGAGGGGGATCTTAGGGAGACCCAGTACTTC.

The chain links TRBV2 to TRBJ2-6; 7 nucleotides match TRBD1. This CDR3 is 15 amino acids long. The J segment lost 0 bases and the V segment lost 7 bases, leaving 3 bases of the junction unmatched. Germline-derived CDR1 and CDR2 are SNHLY and FYNNEI. The CDR3 sequence is CASTGTVSGANVLTF. DNA of the CDR3: TGTGCCAGCACCGGGACAGTCTCTGGGGCCAACGTCCTGACTTTC.

This chain links TRBV6-6 with TRBJ2-1; D is unclear. Germline assignment: CDR1 MNHNY and CDR2 SVGAGI (reference sequence). The CDR3 has 12 amino acids. The V end was cut by 2 bases, the J end by 10 bases, with 9 bases between. The CDR3 region has the DNA TGTGCCAGCAGTTACCCAAACCGGGAGCAGTTCTTC. Protein product: CASSYPNREQFF.